The T cell receptor (beta chain) described here comes from a study of T cells after yellow fever vaccination. Study at large: When fractions had low cell numbers, they were prepared with SMART-Seq v4 Ultra Low Input. Findings and limits, study-wide: Post-booster reappearance was seen for most primary-vaccination clones (about 95% CD4, around 91% CD8). High-abundance clonotypes from the bulk population could contaminate FACS-sorted repertoires.

V dropped 0 bases and J dropped 2; count of bases not matched to a gene: 7. CDR3 length: 17 amino acids. The germline V gene encodes CDR1 SGHRS and CDR2 YFSETQ. In its sample, this clonotype was seen many times. The antigen is undetermined. As TCR cDNA was made by 5'RACE template switching, a universal primer site and UMIs were added. From the 5' RACE reads, TCRdb called clonotypes with MiXCR, one entry per CDR3 protein. Among a few hundred thousand distinct CDR3 sequences, roughly 4% were seen once, and the ten largest hold roughly 26%. Source: PBMCs, taken 5 days after the yellow fever booster vaccination. The chain is built from TRBV5-1 and TRBJ2-7; TRBD2 matches 11 bases. This sequence originates from a man between 18 and 29 years old who received the YFV17D yellow fever vaccine. The CDR3 sequence: CASSLGGTSGTTYEQYF. Here the CDR3 DNA reads TGCGCCAGCAGCTTGGGGGGGACTAGCGGTACCACCTACGAGCAGTACTTC.